A single sample gave rise to the 21 T cell receptor beta chains below, sequenced in a study of graft-versus-host responses after intestinal transplantation. Antigens for these TCRs are unknown. Profiling relied on immunoSEQ multiplex PCR, and the TCRdb table lists in-frame clones only, not all of them. This sample has fewer than 85,000 clones; approximately 88% occur once, and the top ten carry 2% to 3%. Source: unstimulated CD8+ T cells sorted from spleen or lymph node cells, taken before intestinal transplant. The receptor source for this set is a human donor who received an intestinal transplant.

This rearrangement joins TRBV27 to TRBJ2-5; tentatively, D is TRBD1 (5 bases). The DNA end lines up better with TRBJ2-7; the J call may be wrong. CDR1 is MNHEY and CDR2 is SMNVEV in the germline V gene (reference sequence). The CDR3 has 13 residues. In DNA form, the CDR3 reads TGTGCCAGCAGTTTCTTTAGGGGTTACGAGCAGTACTTC. Its protein product is CASSFFRGYEQYF.

This clone has just one count. The J gene is TRBJ2-5, the V gene TRBV7-8; 8 bases map to TRBD1. CDR1 is SGHVS and CDR2 is FQNEAQ in the germline V gene. V shed 6 bases, J shed 3 bases, and the junction held 3 bases outside the gene matches. The CDR3 sequence is 13 residues long. CDR3 residues: CASRETGEETQYF. The CDR3 coding sequence is TGTGCCAGCAGGGAGACAGGGGAAGAGACCCAGTACTTC.

This sequence joins TRBV4-1 and TRBJ2-4, with 10 bases matching TRBD2. Per the germline V gene, CDR1 is MGHRA and CDR2 is YSYEKL. The V gene end was trimmed by 0 bases and the J gene end by 3 bases; junction bases not matched to a gene: 14. This CDR3 has 20 amino acids. Here the CDR3 reads CASSQDGSGGDYLGKNIQYF. The CDR3 DNA is TGCGCCAGCAGCCAAGATGGCAGCGGGGGGGATTATTTGGGCAAAAACATTCAGTACTTC.

This sequence joins TRBV14 and TRBJ2-7; 11 nucleotides agree with TRBD2. There are 16 residues in the CDR3. Germline V lookup: CDR1 SGHDN, CDR2 FVKESK. V gave up 1 base and J gave up 4 bases; unmatched junction bases: 6. As DNA, the CDR3 is TGTGCCAGCAGCCAAGCACGGGGACTAGCGGCTTACGAGCAGTACTTC. It translates to CASSQARGLAAYEQYF.

This clone has just one count. This chain uses TRBV21-1 with TRBJ1-3; the table assigns TRBD1, which was not confirmed against the DNA. TRBV21-1 is annotated as a pseudogene. This CDR3 has 18 amino acids. Written as DNA, the CDR3 is TGTGCCAGCAGCAAAGATGCGGGACAGGGGGCTGGAGGAAACACCATATATTTT. Translation gives CASSKDAGQGAGGNTIYF.

The chain links TRBV15 to TRBJ2-7, with D possibly being TRBD2 (6 bases). The CDR3 has 14 amino acids. The V end was cut by 1 base, the J end by 2 bases, with 9 bases between. Germline V lookup: CDR1 LNHNV, CDR2 YYDKDF (reference sequence). CDR3 nucleotides: TGTGCCACCAGCAGAGGTAGCGGAACCTACGAGCAGTACTTC. Its protein is CATSRGSGTYEQYF.

This rearrangement joins TRBV5-6 to TRBJ1-2; perhaps TRBD1 as D (6 bases). Trimming took 4 bases from V and 1 from J, leaving 14 bases between them. The CDR3 totals 15 residues. From germline, CDR1 is SGHDT and CDR2 YYEEEE. The CDR3, as DNA: TGTGCCAGCAGCCTAGGACAGCCTTATAACTATGGCTACACCTTC. Protein: CASSLGQPYNYGYTF.

V is TRBV5-6 and J is TRBJ1-1; D is unclear. V was cut by 0 bases and J by 1 base, with 4 bases left in between. Germline V gene lookup returns CDR1 SGHDT and CDR2 YYEEEE. This CDR3 contains 13 residues. CDR3 in amino acids: CASSLGGNTEAFF. The DNA for the CDR3 is TGTGCCAGCAGCTTGGGAGGGAACACTGAAGCTTTCTTT.

V is TRBV4-1 and J is TRBJ2-1; D gene uncertain. Per germline, CDR1 MGHRA and CDR2 YSYEKL. The germline V and J ends were trimmed by 0 bases and 8 bases, with 26 bases remaining between them. The CDR3 is 19 amino acids. The DNA of the CDR3 is TGCGCCAGCAGCCAAGATCCCTCATCACAGACACTCTACCCCGATGAGCAGTTCTTC. This encodes CASSQDPSSQTLYPDEQFF.

This chain links TRBV15 with TRBJ2-5; the match to TRBD2 covers 10 bases. The CDR3 consists of 16 residues. After removal of 2 bases from V and 5 bases from J, the junction contained 8 bases not matched to a gene. Germline CDR1 and CDR2: LNHNV and YYDKDF (reference sequence). The CDR3 loop is CATSRRSGRAPETQYF. DNA of the CDR3: TGTGCCACCAGCAGAAGAAGCGGGAGGGCCCCGGAGACCCAGTACTTC.

This clone was counted once. The chain recombines TRBV13 with TRBJ2-7, with D tentatively TRBD2 (5 bases). CDR3 length equals 16 residues. The ends were cut back, 1 base at V and 2 bases at J, with 15 bases in the middle. Germline CDR1 and CDR2: PRHDT and FYEKMQ (reference sequence). The CDR3 sequence: CASSLEGRELPYEQYF. The CDR3 nucleotides read TGTGCCAGCAGCTTAGAAGGACGGGAACTTCCCTACGAGCAGTACTTC.

As for this clone: Other DNA sequences from this sample encode an identical CDR3 as well. V and J are TRBV19 and TRBJ2-7, with TRBD1 identical over 8 bases. This CDR3 has 13 residues. Trimming took 4 bases from V and 3 from J; bases not matched to a gene: 2. Germline assignment: CDR1 LNHDA and CDR2 SQIVND (reference sequence). CDR3 loop: CASSTGQGYEQYF. In nucleotides, the CDR3 is TGTGCCAGTAGTACCGGACAGGGCTACGAGCAGTACTTC.

The V and J genes are TRBV5-1 and TRBJ2-1; 8 bases agree with TRBD2. Germline V gene sequence: CDR1 SGHRS, CDR2 YFSETQ. This CDR3 is 14 amino acids long. J gave up 6 bases and V 0 bases, and 2 bases lay outside the gene matches. CDR3 nucleotides: TGCGCCAGCAGCTTGGCCGGGGGGGGCAATGAGCAGTTCTTC. Encoded protein: CASSLAGGGNEQFF.

CDR3 DNA sequence: TGTGCCAGCAGTTGGGCAGGACAGCTTATTTCACCCCTCCACTTT. Its protein is CASSWAGQLISPLHF. The chain uses TRBV28 and TRBJ1-6; maybe TRBD1 (6 bases). CDR1 MDHEN and CDR2 SYDVKM come from the germline V gene. Trimming took off 4 bases at V and 9 bases at J, with 16 bases between the two ends. The CDR3 has 15 amino acids.

V gene TRBV27 combines with J gene TRBJ1-5; perhaps TRBD1 as D (5 bases). V dropped 5 bases and J dropped 2 bases, with 10 bases sitting between them. Germline V CDR1 and CDR2: MNHEY, SMNVEV (reference sequence). CDR3 length equals 14 residues. Here the CDR3 DNA reads TGTGCCAGCAGTATGGGGGGTGGCAATCAGCCCCAGCATTTT. It is translated as CASSMGGGNQPQHF.

The chain uses TRBV19 and TRBJ1-1, with 10 bases matching TRBD1. CDR1 LNHDA and CDR2 SQIVND come from the germline V gene (reference sequence). This CDR3 is built from 14 residues. After removal of 6 bases from V and 7 bases from J, the junction contained 8 bases not matched to a gene. In DNA, the CDR3 is TGTGCCAGTAGAGCCGGGACAGGGGACCTTGAAGCTTTCTTT. Translation: CASRAGTGDLEAFF. The full variable domain, completed using reference TRBV19 and TRBJ1-1, is DGGITQSPKYLFRKEGQNVTLSCEQNLNHDAMYWYRQDPGQGLRLIYYSQIVNDFQKGDIAEGYSVSREKKESFPLTVTSAQKNPTAFYLCASRAGTGDLEAFFGQGTRLTVV.

This rearrangement joins TRBV7-8 to TRBJ2-7, with 9 bases matching TRBD1. The junction had 11 bases not matched to a gene; V was cut back by 1 base and J by 1 base. This CDR3 region has 18 residues. In germline, CDR1 is SGHVS, CDR2 FQNEAQ. This chain's CDR3 is CASSLDGVGTGRSYEQYF. CDR3 in DNA: TGTGCCAGCAGCTTAGACGGGGTGGGGACAGGGAGGTCCTACGAGCAGTACTTC. Filled out from reference TRBV7-8 and TRBJ2-7, the complete variable domain reads GAGVSQSPRYKVAKRGQDVALRCDPISGHVSLFWYQQALGQGPEFLTYFQNEAQLDKSGLPSDRFFAERPEGSVSTLKIQRTQQEDSAVYLCASSLDGVGTGRSYEQYFGPGTRLTVT.

This clone was detected only once. This chain joins TRBV5-1 and TRBJ1-1; D remains ambiguous. The germline CDR1 and CDR2 sequences are SGHRS and YFSETQ. V lost 6 bases and J lost 1, with 10 bases in between. The CDR3 extends over 13 amino acids. The CDR3, as DNA: TGCGCCAGCAATAGAGGAGCGAACACTGAAGCTTTCTTT. Its protein product is CASNRGANTEAFF.

The gene calls are TRBV27 and TRBJ2-3; TRBD2 agrees at 10 bases. The CDR3 consists of 16 residues. With V trimmed by 0 bases and J by 6 bases, 6 bases remained unmatched. Germline CDR1 is MNHEY and CDR2 is SMNVEV (reference sequence). CDR3 amino acids: CASSLSASGSADTQYF. DNA of the CDR3: TGTGCCAGCAGTTTATCAGCTAGCGGGAGCGCGGATACGCAGTATTTT.

The chain has TRBV6-5 and TRBJ1-2; TRBD1 matches 8 bases. The V segment lost 4 bases and the J segment 3 bases; nucleotides outside the gene matches: 4. Germline CDR1 reads MNHEY; CDR2 reads SVGAGI. This CDR3 has 14 amino acids. The CDR3 region has the DNA TGTGCCAGCAGTTTTCTACAGGGGGACTATGGCTACACCTTC. This translates into CASSFLQGDYGYTF.

This clone has a single count. V and J are TRBV6-1 and TRBJ2-3; the match to TRBD1 covers 8 bases. V lost 9 bases, J lost 1 base, and 3 bases stayed unmatched. CDR1 is MNHNS, CDR2 SASEGT, per germline. The CDR3 is made up of 13 amino acids. CDR3 protein: CASVQGGTDTQYF. The CDR3, as DNA: TGTGCCAGTGTACAGGGGGGCACAGATACGCAGTATTTT.